This T cell receptor (beta chain) was sequenced for a study of blood T cell repertoires in COVID-19. Study-wide context: Samples came from the United States, Italy and Spain, spanning acute and convalescent COVID-19. Nucleic acid was either cDNA or gDNA, and it came from T cells, B-cell-depleted T cells, or PBMCs.

CDR3 length equals 15 residues. Germline CDR1 and CDR2: SEHNR and FQNEAQ (reference sequence). J gave up 4 bases and V 1 base, and 4 bases lay outside the gene matches. In the authors' workflow: Counts of nucleated cells, estimated from reference gene primer amplification, were obtained. Method: immunoSEQ multiplex PCR; TCRdb's copy keeps in-frame clones and lacks some. V, J and clone size were drawn from that table, and D and trimming were deduced from the DNA. The table shows roughly 90,000 clones, with 85% to 90% occurring only once. V is TRBV7-9 and J is TRBJ2-1; 7 bases fit TRBD2. Sequenced material: peripheral blood. This TCR was sampled from a man aged 35 to 55 with acute or convalescent COVID-19. CDR3 residues: CASSLVGLTYNEQFF. The DNA of the CDR3 is TGTGCCAGCAGCTTAGTGGGACTAACTTACAATGAGCAGTTCTTC.